The following is a T cell receptor (beta chain) sequence with its context. CDR3 length: 14 residues. CDR1 and CDR2 from the germline V gene are MDHEN and SYDVKM. Losses at the gene ends were 6 bases for V and 6 bases for J; bases not matched to a gene: 6. This sample was included in a study of cytomegalovirus exposure and HLA in healthy donors. Some clones are missing from TCRdb's copy, which holds only in-frame ones; the method was immunoSEQ multiplex PCR. The table records 110,000 to 150,000 clones, about 94% of them present only once. The rearrangement uses TRBV28 and TRBJ1-1; 11 nucleotides align to TRBD1. This clonotype was obtained from a man younger than 30 in good health and CMV-seropositive. The sequencing sample was made of PBMCs. The CDR3 loop reads CASRPGTGGPEAFF. The CDR3, as DNA: TGTGCCAGCAGACCCGGGACAGGGGGGCCTGAAGCTTTCTTT.